Below are 23 T cell receptor beta chains sequenced from a single sample in a study of T cells in narcolepsy. Assay used: immunoSEQ multiplex PCR; TCRdb lists only in-frame clones, some missing. There are 30,000 to 40,000 clones in the sample; roughly 87% occur only once, and over 0.8% lies in the top ten. The source material was CD45RA- memory CD4+ T cells from PBMCs. These receptors all come from a human donor with narcolepsy.

V and J are TRBV30 and TRBJ2-4; D assignment may be TRBD1 or TRBD2 (5 bases each). CDR3 length: 14 residues. The germline gives CDR1 GTSNPN, CDR2 SVGIG (reference sequence). V lost 3 bases to trimming and J lost 9 bases, with 18 bases between them. CDR3 sequence: CAWSRVSRGGIQYF. CDR3 nucleotides: TGTGCCTGGAGCCGGGTGTCGAGGGGTGGCATTCAGTACTTC.

V is TRBV11-3 and J is TRBJ1-6; D uncertain. CDR3 size: 13 residues. Germline loops: CDR1 SGHNT, CDR2 YENEEA. Between the trimmed V and J ends, which lost 8 bases and 0 bases, there was a span of 5 bases. CDR3 protein: CASASSYNSPLHF. The CDR3 nucleotides are TGTGCCAGCGCAAGCTCCTATAATTCACCCCTCCACTTT.

V and J are TRBV4-2 and TRBJ1-1, with D tentatively TRBD1 (6 bases). Germline V CDR1 and CDR2: LGHNA, YNFKEQ. The CDR3 has 12 amino acids. The V and J ends lost 4 bases and 11 bases respectively, with 14 bases between them. Here the CDR3 reads CASSPSVGAAFF. CDR3 in DNA: TGTGCCAGCAGCCCTTCAGTGGGGGCGGCTTTCTTT.

The chain is built from TRBV5-5 and TRBJ2-7; 10 bases agree with TRBD2. The V and J ends lost 0 bases and 7 bases, in that order; junction bases with no gene match: 1. CDR1 SGHKS and CDR2 YYEKEE come from the germline V gene (reference sequence). The CDR3 runs 13 residues. CDR3 loop: CASSLASGREQYF. The DNA of the CDR3 is TGTGCCAGCAGCTTGGCTAGCGGGAGAGAGCAGTACTTC.

The V call is TRBV28, the J call TRBJ2-1; possibly TRBD2 for D (6 bases). This CDR3 has 17 amino acids. Germline V gives CDR1 MDHEN, CDR2 SYDVKM. Trimming cost V 5 bases and J 0 bases, with 17 bases left between them. The CDR3 region has the DNA TGTGCCAGCAGTCCCCCGGGACTTTTCAGCTCCTACAATGAGCAGTTCTTC. Protein product: CASSPPGLFSSYNEQFF.

The chain recombines TRBV14 with TRBJ1-1; perhaps TRBD1 as D (6 bases). Between the trimmed V and J ends, which lost 5 bases and 5 bases, there was a span of 18 bases. The CDR3 has 15 residues. Germline loops: CDR1 SGHDN, CDR2 FVKESK. The CDR3 coding sequence is TGTGCCAGCAGCTCTACCCGACAGGAAACGACTGAAGCTTTCTTT. Protein product: CASSSTRQETTEAFF.

This chain joins TRBV28 and TRBJ1-6; D is perhaps TRBD1 (5 bases). CDR1 and CDR2 (germline): MDHEN, SYDVKM. The CDR3 is made up of 14 amino acids. Deletions cut 5 bases from V and 8 bases from J, with 13 bases between. The CDR3 region is CASSPTRDHSPLHF. As DNA, the CDR3 is TGTGCCAGCAGTCCCACCCGGGACCATTCACCCCTCCACTTT. The full variable domain, its missing parts supplied by reference TRBV28 and TRBJ1-6, is DVKVTQSSRYLVKRTGEKVFLECVQDMDHENMFWYRQDPGLGLRLIYFSYDVKMKEKGDIPEGYSVSREKKERFSLILESASTNQTSMYLCASSPTRDHSPLHFGNGTRLTVT.

The chain couples TRBV19 to TRBJ1-4; D ambiguous. In germline, CDR1 is LNHDA, CDR2 SQIVND (reference sequence). Trimming pared 6 bases from V and 8 bases from J, leaving 19 bases between. This CDR3 is built from 15 residues. This CDR3 is CASSTLTVPVEKLFF. In DNA form, the CDR3 reads TGTGCCAGTAGCACCTTAACCGTCCCGGTGGAAAAACTGTTTTTT.

V gene TRBV11-2 combines with J gene TRBJ1-1; D uncertain. Germline-derived CDR1 and CDR2 are SGHAT and FQNNGV. CDR3 size: 14 residues. V gave up 2 bases and J gave up 7 bases, with 14 bases separating them. The CDR3 coding sequence is TGTGCCAGCAGCTTAAGCGGACTAAGTGGTGAAGCTTTCTTT. Amino acid sequence: CASSLSGLSGEAFF. Variable domain in full (rest from reference TRBV11-2 and TRBJ1-1): EAGVAQSPRYKIIEKRQSVAFWCNPISGHATLYWYQQILGQGPKLLIQFQNNGVVDDSQLPKDRFSAERLKGVDSTLKIQPAKLEDSAVYLCASSLSGLSGEAFFGQGTRLTVV.

In regard to this clone: Germline and junction disagree at one end, which may indicate a read error. The rearrangement joins TRBV5-6 to TRBJ2-7; D call uncertain. This CDR3 is built from 12 residues. The germline gives CDR1 SGHDT, CDR2 YYEEEE. CDR3 in DNA: TGTGCCAGCAACTTGTTCTCCTACGAGCAGTACTTC. It codes for CASNLFSYEQYF.

In DNA, the CDR3 is TGTGCCAGTAGCGAGAGGTATCAGCCCCAGCATTTT. It codes for CASSERYQPQHF. The rearrangement uses TRBV19 and TRBJ1-5; no clear D. The CDR3 totals 12 residues. CDR1 LNHDA and CDR2 SQIVND come from the germline V gene (reference sequence). Trimming cost V 6 bases and J 5 bases, with 8 bases left between them.

The chain couples TRBV4-3 to TRBJ2-4; 9 nucleotides line up with TRBD1. V shed 0 bases and J 2 bases; nucleotides not matched to a gene: 8. The length of the CDR3 is 18 residues. CDR1 is LGHNA, CDR2 YSLEER, per germline. The CDR3 region is CASSQDPGQGLTKNIQYF. The CDR3 DNA is TGCGCCAGCAGCCAAGATCCGGGACAGGGCCTAACCAAAAACATTCAGTACTTC.

In nucleotides, the CDR3 is TGTGCCAGCAGTTCGCCGACAGGGGCCCAGCCCCAGCATTTT. Translating gives CASSSPTGAQPQHF. The V gene is TRBV28, the J gene TRBJ1-5; 8 nucleotides align to TRBD1. The CDR3 totals 14 residues. Germline V gives CDR1 MDHEN, CDR2 SYDVKM. V gave up 4 bases and J gave up 7 bases; unmatched junction bases: 6.

Only a few counts were recorded for this clone. The gene calls are TRBV2 and TRBJ1-6; D remains unclear. Germline loops: CDR1 SNHLY, CDR2 FYNNEI. The CDR3 length is 13 residues. The V and J ends lost 5 bases and 7 bases respectively, with 9 bases between them. CDR3: CASSPAHNSPLHF. CDR3 coding DNA: TGTGCCAGCAGTCCCGCACACAATTCACCCCTCCACTTT.

Note on this clone: The junction and the germline gene differ at one end; a read error may be behind it. The chain has TRBV28 and TRBJ2-7, with TRBD1 matching 7 bases. There are 15 residues in the CDR3. Per the germline V gene, CDR1 is MDHEN and CDR2 is SYDVKM. As DNA, the CDR3 is TGTGCCAGCAGAGACGCCGGGACAGCCTCCCACGAGCAGTACTTC. Amino acid sequence: CASRDAGTASHEQYF.

The chain recombines TRBV11-2 with TRBJ2-7, with TRBD1 as a possible D gene (5 bases). Germline-derived CDR1 and CDR2 are SGHAT and FQNNGV. This CDR3 is built from 15 residues. V was shortened by 5 bases and J by 4 bases, with 18 bases between the two germline ends. In DNA form, the CDR3 reads TGTGCCAGCAGCCCACTCCTCGACAGACTGTACGAGCAGTACTTC. Translated, it gives CASSPLLDRLYEQYF.

The J gene is TRBJ2-3, the V gene TRBV2, with D perhaps TRBD2 (7 bases). V was cut by 11 bases and J by 4 bases, with 16 bases left in between. This CDR3 region has 13 residues. Per germline, CDR1 SNHLY and CDR2 FYNNEI. The CDR3 reads CAGHRGGADTQYF. In DNA, the CDR3 is TGTGCCGGCCATAGGGGGGGGGCAGATACGCAGTATTTT.

The chain uses TRBV7-2 and TRBJ2-5, with TRBD2 matching over 12 bases. This CDR3 is 14 amino acids long. The V gene end was trimmed by 5 bases and the J gene end by 6 bases; junction bases not matched to a gene: 4. Germline assignment: CDR1 SGHTA and CDR2 FQGNSA. The DNA of the CDR3 is TGTGCCAGCAGCCGACTAGCGGGGGCGAAGACCCAGTACTTC. This gives the protein CASSRLAGAKTQYF.

This clone showed up just once. The chain combines TRBV28 with TRBJ1-3; possibly TRBD1 for D (5 bases). The CDR3 sequence is 17 residues long. Germline V CDR1 and CDR2: MDHEN, SYDVKM. V was trimmed by 2 bases and J by 0 bases, leaving 14 bases between them. The CDR3 here is CASSLRGSGTSGNTIYF. The CDR3 nucleotides are TGTGCCAGCAGTTTACGGGGGTCGGGCACCTCTGGAAACACCATATATTTT.

The chain couples TRBV2 to TRBJ1-1, with 7 bases aligning to TRBD1. Germline V gene data show CDR1 as SNHLY and CDR2 as FYNNEI. V lost 4 bases to trimming and J lost 0 bases; unmatched junction nucleotides: 5. The CDR3 covers 15 residues. The CDR3 is CASSGRDSLNTEAFF. CDR3 DNA sequence: TGTGCCAGCAGTGGCCGGGACAGCCTGAACACTGAAGCTTTCTTT. The complete variable domain, with remaining parts taken from reference TRBV2 and TRBJ1-1, reads EPEVTQTPSHQVTQMGQEVILRCVPISNHLYFYWYRQILGQKVEFLVSFYNNEISEKSEIFDDQFSVERPDGSNFTLKIRSTKLEDSAMYFCASSGRDSLNTEAFFGQGTRLTVV.

The chain combines TRBV7-9 with TRBJ2-5; TRBD1 matches at 8 bases. CDR3 size: 13 residues. Germline CDR1 is SEHNR and CDR2 is FQNEAQ (reference sequence). V lost 1 base to trimming and J lost 5 bases; unmatched junction nucleotides: 0. The CDR3 is CASSLDRGETQYF. CDR3 nucleotides: TGTGCCAGCAGCTTAGACAGGGGGGAGACCCAGTACTTC.

The chain carries TRBV6-1 and TRBJ1-4; no reliable D call. The CDR3 totals 12 residues. Germline CDR1 is MNHNS and CDR2 is SASEGT. V was pared by 3 bases and J by 3 bases, with 2 bases between. The CDR3 DNA reads as TGTGCCAGCAGTGAGGCTAATGAAAAACTGTTTTTT. It yields the protein CASSEANEKLFF.

This chain joins TRBV5-3 and TRBJ2-2; the D gene could be TRBD1 or TRBD2 (6 bases each). TRBV5-3 is an open reading frame whose function is uncertain. CDR3 size: 24 residues. The V and J ends lost 4 bases and 3 bases respectively, with 40 bases between them. CDR3 sequence (DNA): TGTGCCAGAAGCAGTTCACGGGCACTCCTAGTAATATACGACGGGGGCCCTTACACCGGGGAGCTGTTTTTT. This translates into CARSSSRALLVIYDGGPYTGELFF.